These 32 T cell receptor beta chains share one sample of origin, sequenced in a study of monozygotic twins with inflammatory bowel disease. TCRdb re-called the 5' RACE reads, yielding one record per CDR3 amino acid sequence without DNA. The sample data list about 160,000 distinct CDR3 sequences. The sample consisted of blood. Every receptor here comes from a human donor with ulcerative colitis or Crohn's disease, or a healthy co-twin of an affected twin (not recorded which).

V usage is TRBV28 and J usage is TRBJ1-5; TCRdb gives TRBD1 as the D gene, but with no DNA this cannot be confirmed. This CDR3 region has 15 residues. CDR1 MDHEN and CDR2 SYDVKM come from the germline V gene. Here the CDR3 reads CASSRPQGRAQPQHF.

The rearrangement links TRBV5-1 to TRBJ1-1; TCRdb designates TRBD1, a call that cannot be tested without DNA. Germline CDR1 SGHRS, CDR2 YFSETQ. The CDR3 spans 15 residues. The CDR3 loop is CASSFYRDRETEAFF.

The chain has TRBV20-1 and TRBJ2-7; TCRdb names TRBD2, which stays unverified in the absence of DNA. The CDR3 loop spans 16 amino acids. From germline, CDR1 is DFQATT and CDR2 SNEGSKA (reference sequence). CDR3 residues: CSAGTSGRTGSYEQYF.

The CDR3 here is CASSQNRGNEQFF. This chain connects TRBV3-1 to TRBJ2-1; checking the TCRdb D call of TRBD2 is not possible without DNA. This CDR3 contains 13 residues. Germline V gene data show CDR1 as LGHDT and CDR2 as YNNKEL (reference sequence).

The gene calls are TRBV29-1 and TRBJ2-7; checking the TCRdb D call of TRBD1 is not possible without DNA. Germline V gene lookup returns CDR1 SQVTM and CDR2 ANQGSEA. The CDR3 contains 12 residues. CDR3 sequence reads: CSVRTGESEQYF.

V and J are TRBV20-1 and TRBJ2-3; TCRdb's D gene call, TRBD1, goes unchecked for lack of DNA. This CDR3 is 15 amino acids long. Germline lookup yields CDR1 DFQATT and CDR2 SNEGSKA (reference sequence). CDR3 residues: CSALNSEEPPDTQYF.

V and J are TRBV6-1 and TRBJ2-5; the D call from TCRdb, TRBD1, cannot be confirmed without DNA. This CDR3 contains 16 residues. Per germline, CDR1 MNHNS and CDR2 SASEGT. This CDR3 is CASRPDRDRGLETQYF.

This sequence joins TRBV27 and TRBJ1-1. This CDR3 region has 16 residues. The germline V gene encodes CDR1 MNHEY and CDR2 SMNVEV (reference sequence). This CDR3 is CASSSDFGRLNTEAFF.

This chain links TRBV5-1 with TRBJ2-1; TCRdb lists TRBD1, though no DNA is available to test this call. CDR1 SGHRS and CDR2 YFSETQ come from the germline V gene. CDR3 size: 18 residues. The CDR3 sequence is CASSLGGQGTFSYNEQFF.

The J gene is TRBJ2-5, the V gene TRBV20-1; the D call from TCRdb, TRBD2, cannot be confirmed without DNA. From germline, CDR1 is DFQATT and CDR2 SNEGSKA (reference sequence). The CDR3 covers 12 residues. The CDR3: CSAPRASGYLNF.

The gene calls are TRBV20-1 and TRBJ2-7. The CDR3 length is 14 residues. CDR1 DFQATT and CDR2 SNEGSKA come from the germline V gene (reference sequence). The CDR3 sequence is CSARGWELTYEQYF.

The rearrangement uses TRBV15 and TRBJ1-2. This CDR3 is 13 amino acids long. From germline, CDR1 is LNHNV and CDR2 YYDKDF (reference sequence). This chain's CDR3 is CATSRDQKSGYTF.

The chain employs TRBV10-3 and TRBJ2-7. The CDR3 loop spans 14 amino acids. From germline, CDR1 is ENHRY and CDR2 SYGVKD. The CDR3 protein is CAISEKGSSYEQYF.

This chain joins TRBV19 and TRBJ1-2. CDR3 size: 14 residues. Germline loops: CDR1 LNHDA, CDR2 SQIVND (reference sequence). The CDR3 sequence: CASSMRTQALGYTF.

The V call is TRBV2, the J call TRBJ2-7; TCRdb's D call, TRBD1, is unchecked because there is no DNA. Germline V gene lookup returns CDR1 SNHLY and CDR2 FYNNEI. This CDR3 region has 13 residues. CDR3 in amino acids: CASIGGLAYEQYF. Together with reference TRBV2 and TRBJ2-7, the CDR3 gives the full variable domain: EPEVTQTPSHQVTQMGQEVILRCVPISNHLYFYWYRQILGQKVEFLVSFYNNEISEKSEIFDDQFSVERPDGSNFTLKIRSTKLEDSAMYFCASIGGLAYEQYFGPGTRLTVT.

The V gene is TRBV12-3 or TRBV12-4, the J gene TRBJ2-1; TCRdb returns TRBD2, unconfirmable since there is no DNA. This CDR3 has 14 amino acids. This chain's CDR3 is CASSLAGGDNEQFF.

CDR3 protein: CSARLAGVSGQYF. This rearrangement joins TRBV20-1 to TRBJ2-7; absent DNA, TCRdb's TRBD2 call cannot be checked. In germline, CDR1 is DFQATT, CDR2 SNEGSKA (reference sequence). The CDR3 consists of 13 residues.

CDR3 sequence: CSAPLTDFTGELFF. This chain connects TRBV20-1 to TRBJ2-2; lacking DNA, the TRBD2 call made by TCRdb goes unchecked. The CDR3 spans 14 residues. Germline-derived CDR1 and CDR2 are DFQATT and SNEGSKA (reference sequence).

This chain links TRBV19 with TRBJ2-3; TCRdb's D call, TRBD1, is unchecked because there is no DNA. The germline CDR1 and CDR2 sequences are LNHDA and SQIVND (reference sequence). The CDR3 totals 16 residues. The CDR3 spells CASSTPRDSNTDTQYF.

The chain recombines TRBV5-1 with TRBJ2-1. The CDR3 length is 12 residues. The germline CDR1 and CDR2 sequences are SGHRS and YFSETQ. This CDR3 reads CASSRTYNEQFF.

This chain joins TRBV6-5 and TRBJ1-2; the TCRdb call, TRBD1, lacks DNA for checking. The CDR3 has 14 amino acids. Germline lookup yields CDR1 MNHEY and CDR2 SVGAGI. The chain's CDR3 is CASSYNPGGYGYTF.

CDR3 sequence: CASSPLTGVLGDTQYF. J is TRBJ2-3 and V is TRBV7-8; the D call from TCRdb, TRBD2, cannot be confirmed without DNA. The CDR3 is 16 residues long. Germline-derived CDR1 and CDR2 are SGHVS and FQNEAQ.

This chain uses TRBV5-1 with TRBJ2-5; TCRdb reports TRBD1, a call that lacks DNA to check it against. The CDR3 length is 15 residues. CDR1 is SGHRS and CDR2 is YFSETQ in the germline V gene. CDR3 protein: CASTPGGSIQETQYF. Drawing the rest from reference TRBV5-1 and TRBJ2-5, the complete variable domain is KAGVTQTPRYLIKTRGQQVTLSCSPISGHRSVSWYQQTPGQGLQFLFEYFSETQRNKGNFPGRFSGRQFSNSRSEMNVSTLELGDSALYLCASTPGGSIQETQYFGPGTRLLVL.

The genes are TRBV9 and TRBJ2-4; without DNA, the TCRdb call of TRBD1 cannot be checked. This CDR3 has 14 amino acids. From germline, CDR1 is SGDLS and CDR2 YYNGEE. CDR3 amino acids: CASSKDWGAHIQYF.

This chain links TRBV4-3 with TRBJ1-3; absent DNA, TCRdb's TRBD1 call cannot be checked. CDR3 length: 14 residues. CDR1 LGHNA and CDR2 YSLEER come from the germline V gene. The CDR3: CASSQDGQRGTIYF.

This rearrangement joins TRBV18 to TRBJ2-7; the D call from TCRdb, TRBD2, cannot be confirmed without DNA. In germline, CDR1 is KGHSH, CDR2 LQKENI. The CDR3 length is 13 residues. Here the CDR3 reads CASSPAGGYEQYF.

The rearrangement uses TRBV4-1 and TRBJ1-3; TCRdb picks TRBD1, but there is no DNA to check that call. There are 16 residues in the CDR3. CDR1 is MGHRA and CDR2 is YSYEKL in the germline V gene. The CDR3 here is CASSQERGASGNTIYF.

The chain carries TRBV6-2 or TRBV6-3 and TRBJ2-1. Germline lookup yields CDR1 MNHEY and CDR2 SVGEGT. This CDR3 comprises 12 residues. Here the CDR3 reads CASSYAANEQFF.

The V gene is TRBV12-3 or TRBV12-4, the J gene TRBJ2-1; TCRdb proposes TRBD1, but this gene call is untestable without DNA. The CDR3 covers 13 residues. The CDR3 sequence is CASSRQLNNEQFF.

The J gene is TRBJ2-1, the V gene TRBV5-1. Germline values: CDR1 SGHRS, CDR2 YFSETQ. The CDR3 length is 17 residues. Here the CDR3 reads CASSLVLAGGASSEQFF.

The chain combines TRBV5-1 with TRBJ1-5; TCRdb lists TRBD1, though no DNA is available to test this call. The length of the CDR3 is 19 residues. Per the germline V gene, CDR1 is SGHRS and CDR2 is YFSETQ. CDR3: CASSLSTGGGEESNQPQHF.

This chain uses TRBV5-5 with TRBJ1-5; lacking DNA, the TRBD1 call made by TCRdb goes unchecked. CDR1 is SGHKS, CDR2 YYEKEE, per germline (reference sequence). The CDR3 sequence is 16 residues long. The CDR3 loop reads CAHSPGGQRDNQPQHF. Variable domain in full (rest from reference TRBV5-5 and TRBJ1-5): DAGVTQSPTHLIKTRGQQVTLRCSPISGHKSVSWYQQVLGQGPQFIFQYYEKEERGRGNFPDRFSARQFPNYSSELNVNALLLGDSALYLCAHSPGGQRDNQPQHFGDGTRLSIL.